These 31 T cell receptor beta chains came from one sample sequenced in a study of cytomegalovirus exposure and HLA in healthy donors. Researchers ran the PCR with 60 Vbeta and 13 Jbeta primers. The data were produced by immunoSEQ multiplex PCR, yet TCRdb's version contains in-frame clones alone and is incomplete. The sample lists 95,000 to 100,000 clones, approximately 85% seen once, with about 3.7% in the top ten. The sample consisted of PBMCs. The origin of the receptors is a man aged 25 to 40 in good health and CMV-seronegative.

The gene calls are TRBV7-2 and TRBJ2-7; a weak D match, TRBD1 (6 bases). CDR1 is SGHTA, CDR2 FQGNSA, per germline. The CDR3 is made up of 14 amino acids. V lost 5 bases and J 2 bases, leaving 13 bases between the germline ends. The CDR3 is CASSPWTVAYEQYF. The DNA of the CDR3 is TGTGCCAGCAGCCCCTGGACAGTTGCCTACGAGCAGTACTTC.

This rearrangement joins TRBV7-8 to TRBJ2-7; a possible D gene is TRBD1 (6 bases). The CDR3 spans 13 residues. Deletions cut 4 bases from V and 3 bases from J, with 10 bases between. Germline CDR1 reads SGHVS; CDR2 reads FQNEAQ. The CDR3 sequence: CASSYNRDYEQYF. The CDR3 nucleotides are TGTGCCAGCAGCTATAACAGGGACTACGAGCAGTACTTC.

The chain carries TRBV29-1 and TRBJ2-6; 13 nucleotides align to TRBD2. J lost 4 bases, V lost 4 bases, and 4 bases had no gene match. The germline V gene encodes CDR1 SQVTM and CDR2 ANQGSEA. CDR3 size: 16 residues. CDR3 coding DNA: TGCAGCGTTGGGACTAGCGGGAGAACGGGGGCCAACGTCCTGACTTTC. It codes for CSVGTSGRTGANVLTF.

The CDR3 here is CAISETYNEQFF. Written as DNA, the CDR3 is TGTGCCATCAGTGAGACATACAATGAGCAGTTCTTC. J is TRBJ2-1 and V is TRBV10-3; D call uncertain. In germline, CDR1 is ENHRY, CDR2 SYGVKD. CDR3 length: 12 amino acids. V dropped 2 bases and J dropped 4 bases, with 3 bases sitting between them.

The chain links TRBV10-3 to TRBJ1-2; D gene unclear. From germline, CDR1 is ENHRY and CDR2 SYGVKD. The CDR3 spans 14 residues. Between the trimmed V and J ends, which lost 4 bases and 8 bases, there was a span of 17 bases. CDR3: CAISGYIASSGYTF. CDR3 in DNA: TGTGCCATCAGTGGATACATAGCCTCGTCGGGCTACACCTTC.

The chain recombines TRBV11-2 with TRBJ2-2, with 11 nucleotides matching TRBD2. Germline assignment: CDR1 SGHAT and CDR2 FQNNGV. With V trimmed by 5 bases and J by 2 bases, 4 bases remained unmatched. The CDR3 loop spans 16 amino acids. DNA of the CDR3: TGTGCCAGCAGCCGCGGGACTAGCGGTAACACCGGGGAGCTGTTTTTT. Encoded protein: CASSRGTSGNTGELFF.

The chain recombines TRBV7-9 with TRBJ2-1; TRBD1 aligns across 8 bases. CDR1 is SEHNR, CDR2 FQNEAQ, per germline (reference sequence). V was pared by 5 bases and J by 0 bases, with 9 bases of the junction left unmatched. The CDR3 is made up of 17 amino acids. The CDR3 is CASSLGTGWGSYNEQFF. DNA of the CDR3: TGTGCCAGCAGCCTCGGGACAGGTTGGGGCTCCTACAATGAGCAGTTCTTC.

This chain links TRBV30 with TRBJ2-3; D is possibly TRBD1 (6 bases). The germline V gene has CDR1 GTSNPN and CDR2 SVGIG (reference sequence). This CDR3 comprises 13 residues. V was shortened by 4 bases and J by 2 bases, with 10 bases between the two germline ends. CDR3 in DNA: TGTGCCTGGAACAGGGCCCACACAGATACGCAGTATTTT. Translation gives CAWNRAHTDTQYF.

This chain links TRBV6-5 with TRBJ1-2; D is perhaps TRBD1 (5 bases). The CDR3 covers 15 residues. In germline, CDR1 is MNHEY, CDR2 SVGAGI. V lost 0 bases to trimming and J lost 8 bases, with 16 bases between them. Here the CDR3 reads CASSYSRNRYQGYTF. The CDR3 region has the DNA TGTGCCAGCAGTTACTCGAGGAACAGGTATCAGGGCTACACCTTC.

This clone was detected only once. Germline and junction disagree at one end, which may indicate a read error. The chain joins TRBV7-8 to TRBJ1-1, with D maybe TRBD1 (5 bases). CDR3 length equals 15 residues. Per germline, CDR1 SGHVS and CDR2 FQNEAQ. The CDR3 bases are TGTGCCAGCAGCTTAGCGGGGGGGTTGAATACTGAAGCTTTCTTT. It yields the protein CASSLAGGLNTEAFF.

The chain joins TRBV6-5 to TRBJ2-1, with 8 bases matching TRBD1. Trimming cost V 10 bases and J 8 bases; bases outside gene matches: 7. In germline, CDR1 is MNHEY, CDR2 SVGAGI. The CDR3 is made up of 12 amino acids. The CDR3 spells CATRTGWDEQFF. The CDR3 DNA follows: TGTGCCACAAGGACAGGGTGGGATGAGCAGTTCTTC.

This sequence joins TRBV5-1 and TRBJ2-2; 10 bases agree with TRBD2. J gave up 2 bases and V 3 bases, and 4 bases lay outside the gene matches. CDR3 length equals 16 residues. Germline V CDR1 and CDR2: SGHRS, YFSETQ. DNA for the CDR3: TGCGCCAGCAGCTCCCCTAGCGGGGGAAACACCGGGGAGCTGTTTTTT. This encodes CASSSPSGGNTGELFF.

This clone has only one observation. V and J are TRBV6-6 and TRBJ1-2; TRBD1 aligns across 10 bases. Germline CDR1 reads MNHNY; CDR2 reads SVGAGI (reference sequence). The CDR3 runs 14 residues. Unmatched junction bases numbered 8, after V lost 6 bases and J lost 7 bases. CDR3 loop: CASRGGQGFSGYTF. As DNA, the CDR3 is TGTGCCAGCAGAGGGGGACAGGGGTTCTCTGGCTACACCTTC.

This clone showed up just a few times. This chain joins TRBV5-1 and TRBJ1-1, with D possibly matching TRBD1 (5 bases). V was trimmed by 2 bases and J by 1 base, leaving 6 bases between them. The CDR3 runs 13 residues. Germline CDR1 reads SGHRS; CDR2 reads YFSETQ. The CDR3 DNA sequence: TGCGCCAGCAGCTTAACAGGGAACACTGAAGCTTTCTTT. It codes for CASSLTGNTEAFF.

The genes are TRBV4-2 and TRBJ2-3; D is uncertain. Germline CDR1 reads LGHNA; CDR2 reads YNFKEQ. The V end was cut by 0 bases, the J end by 1 base, with 8 bases between. This CDR3 region has 15 residues. CDR3 in DNA: TGTGCCAGCAGCCAAGAACTGCAGGGCACAGATACGCAGTATTTT. The encoded protein is CASSQELQGTDTQYF.

There are a few counts of this clone. The J gene is TRBJ1-2, the V gene TRBV30; D perhaps matches TRBD1 (6 bases). This CDR3 spans 14 amino acids. V lost 4 bases and J 3 bases, leaving 15 bases between the germline ends. The germline V gene encodes CDR1 GTSNPN and CDR2 SVGIG (reference sequence). In nucleotides, the CDR3 is TGTGCCTGGACCTCCGAGGGGGGGTACTATGGCTACACCTTC. It translates to CAWTSEGGYYGYTF.

The chain employs TRBV30 and TRBJ1-4; TRBD1 matches at 7 bases. The germline CDR1 and CDR2 sequences are GTSNPN and SVGIG (reference sequence). J was trimmed by 5 bases and V by 0 bases; bases with no gene match: 3. This CDR3 is built from 14 residues. CDR3 in amino acids: CAWSVGTVNEKLFF. The CDR3 DNA is TGTGCCTGGAGTGTAGGGACAGTAAATGAAAAACTGTTTTTT.

V is TRBV15 and J is TRBJ2-7; 7 bases are a match to TRBD1. J was trimmed by 3 bases and V by 3 bases; bases with no gene match: 5. The CDR3 runs to 14 residues. Germline V gene lookup returns CDR1 LNHNV and CDR2 YYDKDF (reference sequence). The CDR3 protein is CATSRQGQIYEQYF. CDR3 DNA: TGTGCCACCAGCAGGCAGGGACAGATCTACGAGCAGTACTTC.

This rearrangement joins TRBV9 to TRBJ1-3; D is possibly TRBD1 (5 bases). V gave up 0 bases and J gave up 0 bases, with 10 bases separating them. The germline gives CDR1 SGDLS, CDR2 YYNGEE. The CDR3 totals 16 residues. The CDR3 is CASSVEGSHSGNTIYF. The CDR3 DNA reads as TGTGCCAGCAGCGTAGAGGGGTCCCACTCTGGAAACACCATATATTTT.

The V call is TRBV5-1, the J call TRBJ2-2, with D possibly being TRBD1 (6 bases). Germline CDR1 reads SGHRS; CDR2 reads YFSETQ. Trimming removed 8 bases from V and 1 base from J, with 12 bases in between. The CDR3 has 14 residues. This CDR3 is CASRPGQNTGELFF. The CDR3 DNA reads as TGCGCCAGTCGCCCGGGACAGAACACCGGGGAGCTGTTTTTT.

The chain combines TRBV5-6 with TRBJ2-2, with TRBD1 identical over 11 bases. With V trimmed by 3 bases and J by 5 bases, 6 bases remained unmatched. The CDR3 is 16 residues long. CDR1 is SGHDT and CDR2 is YYEEEE in the germline V gene. CDR3 sequence reads: CASSYRTGGLTGELFF. In DNA, the CDR3 is TGTGCCAGCAGCTATCGGACAGGGGGCCTGACCGGGGAGCTGTTTTTT.

The rearrangement uses TRBV27 and TRBJ1-6; TRBD1 agrees at 7 bases. The germline gives CDR1 MNHEY, CDR2 SMNVEV (reference sequence). The CDR3 extends over 16 amino acids. Trimming removed 5 bases from V and 6 bases from J; junction bases left unmatched: 10. The CDR3, as DNA: TGTGCCAGCAGTCGACCAACAGGGGCAAGTAATTCACCCCTCCACTTT. It translates to CASSRPTGASNSPLHF.

The chain is built from TRBV2 and TRBJ1-1; maybe TRBD1 (5 bases). V lost 4 bases, J lost 0 bases, and 12 bases lay in between. CDR1 SNHLY and CDR2 FYNNEI come from the germline V gene. The CDR3 totals 15 residues. CDR3 sequence reads: CASSVGGTMNTEAFF. The CDR3, as DNA: TGTGCCAGCAGTGTGGGGGGTACGATGAACACTGAAGCTTTCTTT.

V gene TRBV5-4 combines with J gene TRBJ2-3; 13 bases are shared with TRBD2. Germline CDR1 and CDR2: SGHNT and YYREEE (reference sequence). The CDR3 contains 16 residues. V lost 4 bases and J lost 4; bases outside the gene matches: 6. CDR3 in DNA: TGTGCCAGCAGCCAAGGACTAGCGGGAGTTTCAGATACGCAGTATTTT. Translation: CASSQGLAGVSDTQYF.

This chain links TRBV5-5 with TRBJ1-2; D is unresolved. V was clipped by 1 base and J by 2 bases, with 15 bases between them. This CDR3 spans 16 amino acids. CDR1 is SGHKS and CDR2 is YYEKEE in the germline V gene (reference sequence). The CDR3 DNA follows: TGTGCCAGCAGCTTGCACCGGGGTAACGTAAACTATGGCTACACCTTC. As protein: CASSLHRGNVNYGYTF.

This chain links TRBV29-1 with TRBJ1-1, with 8 bases lining up with TRBD1. The J segment lost 4 bases and the V segment lost 6 bases, leaving 10 bases of the junction unmatched. Germline V gene sequence: CDR1 SQVTM, CDR2 ANQGSEA. CDR3 length: 14 residues. CDR3 coding DNA: TGCAGCGTAATAGACAGGGGTGAGGGCACTGAAGCTTTCTTT. Translating it yields CSVIDRGEGTEAFF.

The chain joins TRBV30 to TRBJ1-1; a weak D match, TRBD1 (5 bases). CDR1 and CDR2 (germline): GTSNPN, SVGIG (reference sequence). This CDR3 spans 13 amino acids. Trimming left V 1 base short and J 11 bases short, with 17 bases between. The CDR3 DNA reads as TGTGCCTGGAGTGAAACTCCCCCAGGGTTGGCTTTCTTT. This codes for CAWSETPPGLAFF.

Details on this clone: Its ends do not fully match the called genes, so a read error is possible. The genes are TRBV7-7 and TRBJ2-1, with unresolved D. This CDR3 is 15 amino acids long. Germline CDR1 and CDR2: SSHAT and FNYEAQ (reference sequence). The CDR3, as DNA: TGTGCTAGCAGCCCCGGAGCTCCCTCCTACAATGAGCAGTTCTTC. It yields the protein CASSPGAPSYNEQFF.

V and J are TRBV6-1 and TRBJ2-2, with no clear D. V was pared by 6 bases and J by 3 bases, with 14 bases between. CDR3 size: 15 residues. CDR1 is MNHNS and CDR2 is SASEGT in the germline V gene. The CDR3 spells CASSGAVADTGELFF. CDR3 DNA sequence: TGTGCCAGCAGCGGAGCCGTTGCGGACACCGGGGAGCTGTTTTTT.

This chain joins TRBV6-6 and TRBJ1-6; tentatively, D is TRBD1 (6 bases). The CDR3 spans 14 residues. The V end was cut by 7 bases, the J end by 8 bases, with 15 bases between. Germline lookup yields CDR1 MNHNY and CDR2 SVGAGI (reference sequence). CDR3 DNA: TGTGCCAGCACCCCACAGGGCAGTGATTCACCCCTCCACTTT. Translation gives CASTPQGSDSPLHF.

This clone has a single count. The V call is TRBV30, the J call TRBJ2-7, with 10 nucleotides matching TRBD1. CDR3 length: 16 residues. With 2 bases clipped from V and 12 bases from J, the junction kept 19 bases outside the gene matches. Germline CDR1 and CDR2: GTSNPN and SVGIG (reference sequence). CDR3 sequence: CAWSLPGQGIRGGGYF. Here the CDR3 DNA reads TGTGCCTGGAGTCTTCCGGGACAGGGGATCCGGGGGGGAGGGTACTTC.